The source of this T cell receptor beta chain is a study of OX40 agonist ivuxolimab in advanced cancers. For the study at large: Treatment of patients was with ivuxolimab, an agonistic anti-OX40 (CD134) antibody. General observations from the study: Among the lowest peripheral clonal expansion occurred in 0.1-3.0 mg/kg partial responders.

The method was immunoSEQ multiplex PCR; TCRdb's version includes in-frame clones alone and lacks a portion of them. Among roughly 93,000 clones listed, under 90% were seen once. CDR3 length: 12 residues. V was cut by 7 bases and J by 1 base, with 7 bases left in between. The germline gives CDR1 MNHNS, CDR2 SASEGT. This clone was observed once. The antigen remains unidentified. The sequence was obtained from an adult with an advanced solid tumor such as melanoma, head and neck, liver or kidney cancer. The sequencing used CD4+ or CD8+ T cells sorted from blood, collected in a trial of the OX40 agonist ivuxolimab. The rearrangement joins TRBV6-1 to TRBJ1-2; no clear D. The CDR3 nucleotides are TGTGCCAGCACAGGACTTAACTATGGCTACACCTTC. The encoded protein is CASTGLNYGYTF.